The clone carrying this T cell receptor beta chain was observed a few times. These data are taken from a study of regulatory T cells in long-lasting Graves disease. For TCR beta, libraries came from iRepertoire HTBI primers and Arm-PCR of CDR3 regions. Each CDR3 protein is one row after TCRdb ran MiXCR on the multiplex PCR reads. This sample yields roughly 450,000 distinct CDR3 sequences, of which about 20% are seen a single time; roughly a quarter belongs to the top ten. Time point indicated: persistent/refractory GD, antithyroid drugs over 5 years with positive TRAb. Extracted RNA from PBMCs served as the source of the TCR library. The sample was peripheral blood mononuclear cells (PBMCs), taken when the disease was refractory, from a patient treated with antithyroid drugs. The TCR was taken from a female donor with Graves disease.

CDR3 in amino acids: CASSTDPPLTEAFF. The CDR3 DNA follows: TGCGCCAGCAGTACCGACCCTCCCCTCACTGAAGCTTTCTTT. The chain couples TRBV5-1 to TRBJ1-1; D remains unclear. CDR3 length equals 14 residues. The V end lost 5 bases, the J end lost 4 bases, and 15 bases lay between the germline ends. Germline CDR1 reads SGHRS; CDR2 reads YFSETQ.